This paragraph reports one T cell receptor (beta chain). Per the original data handling: Estimated nucleated cell counts came from reference gene primer amplification. The assay was immunoSEQ multiplex PCR, and TCRdb's table has in-frame clones only and misses some. That table gives V, J and clone size, and the DNA gave D and trimming. The repertoire holds 120,000 to 150,000 clones, with about 88% as singletons. The length of the CDR3 is 14 residues. Looked up from germline, CDR1 is SGHTA and CDR2 is FQGNSA. Between the trimmed V and J ends, which lost 1 base and 3 bases, there was a span of 9 bases. The sample comes from a study of blood T cell repertoires in COVID-19.

The receptor was derived from a human donor with acute or convalescent COVID-19. The donor label of this sample is uncertain. Sequencing was done on a sample of peripheral blood. The chain carries TRBV7-2 and TRBJ1-2; no clear D gene. CDR3 residues: CASSLVMADYGYTF. CDR3 DNA sequence: TGTGCCAGCAGCTTAGTTATGGCCGACTATGGCTACACCTTC.